The subject of this entry is one T cell receptor beta chain. No antigen is known for it. This sample is drawn from a study of response to subunit inactivated influenza vaccine. Study-wide findings and caveats: Each seasonal influenza vaccination recruits few new T cells, the authors suggested.

With 5 bases removed from V and 6 bases from J, the gap between germline ends came to 11 bases. Germline values: CDR1 LNHDA, CDR2 SQIVND (reference sequence). CDR3 length: 13 residues. TCRdb redid the calling of the RT-PCR reads with MiXCR, one entry per CDR3 protein. The table lists roughly 700,000 distinct CDR3 sequences, about 14% of them singletons. The source was PBMCs from blood, collected 14 days before vaccination. This receptor was identified in a man aged 50-59 years who received an inactivated influenza vaccine. The J gene is TRBJ1-5, the V gene TRBV19; D is undetermined. CDR3 sequence (DNA): TGTGCCAGTAGTGGGTACTTCGGTCAGCCCCAGCATTTT. It yields the protein CASSGYFGQPQHF.